A single sample gave rise to the 31 T cell receptor beta chains below, sequenced in a study of OX40 agonist ivuxolimab in advanced cancers. Clones were sequenced by immunoSEQ multiplex PCR, and TCRdb holds only the in-frame ones, with some missing. Of some 72,000 clones in the sample, 85% to 95% are singletons; the top ten hold about 10%. The sequenced sample was CD4+ or CD8+ T cells sorted from blood, obtained in a trial of the OX40 agonist ivuxolimab. The receptor source for this set is an adult with an advanced solid tumor such as melanoma, head and neck, liver or kidney cancer.

The gene calls are TRBV27 and TRBJ2-1; the D gene could be TRBD1 or TRBD2 (5 bases each). This CDR3 region has 12 residues. CDR1 is MNHEY, CDR2 SMNVEV, per germline (reference sequence). The V and J ends lost 5 bases and 6 bases respectively, with 8 bases between them. The CDR3 is CASSMGVNEQFF. DNA for the CDR3: TGTGCCAGCAGTATGGGGGTCAATGAGCAGTTCTTC.

The rearrangement links TRBV11-1 to TRBJ1-4; the D gene is possibly TRBD1 (5 bases). This CDR3 region has 14 residues. Deletions cut 5 bases from V and 8 bases from J, with 15 bases between. Germline loops: CDR1 SGHAT, CDR2 FQDESV (reference sequence). CDR3 nucleotide sequence: TGTGCCAGCAGCCCGGGAGGGGAAGACGAAAAACTGTTTTTT. Its protein product is CASSPGGEDEKLFF. Combining the CDR3 with reference TRBV11-1 and TRBJ1-4 gives the whole variable domain EAEVAQSPRYKITEKSQAVAFWCDPISGHATLYWYRQILGQGPELLVQFQDESVVDDSQLPKDRFSAERLKGVDSTLKIQPAELGDSAMYLCASSPGGEDEKLFFGSGTQLSVL.

V and J are TRBV11-2 and TRBJ2-1, with a possible D match to TRBD2 (7 bases). The CDR3 contains 18 residues. Per germline, CDR1 SGHAT and CDR2 FQNNGV. Trimming removed 4 bases at V and 7 bases at J, with 26 bases between. In DNA form, the CDR3 reads TGTGCCAGCAGCTCCCCAATTGGGGGGGACACCCTCTTGAATGAGCAGTTCTTC. Amino acid sequence: CASSSPIGGDTLLNEQFF. The whole variable domain, filled in from reference TRBV11-2 and TRBJ2-1, reads EAGVAQSPRYKIIEKRQSVAFWCNPISGHATLYWYQQILGQGPKLLIQFQNNGVVDDSQLPKDRFSAERLKGVDSTLKIQPAKLEDSAVYLCASSSPIGGDTLLNEQFFGPGTRLTVL.

The rearrangement links TRBV21-1 to TRBJ1-5. TRBV21-1 counts as a pseudogene. The CDR3 consists of 16 residues. CDR3 protein: CASSKAGTFSNQPQHF. CDR3 nucleotides: TGTGCCAGCAGCAAAGCAGGGACCTTTAGCAATCAGCCCCAGCATTTT.

This clone was observed once. The chain recombines TRBV5-1 with TRBJ2-1; D call uncertain. CDR1 and CDR2 (germline): SGHRS, YFSETQ. The V and J ends lost 5 bases and 5 bases respectively, with 17 bases between them. The CDR3 has 15 residues. DNA of the CDR3: TGCGCCAGCAGAACGGAACACGCCTCTCACAATGAGCAGTTCTTC. Its translation: CASRTEHASHNEQFF.

V gene TRBV4-3 combines with J gene TRBJ2-5; 10 bases are shared with TRBD2. Germline loops: CDR1 LGHNA, CDR2 YSLEER. The CDR3 has 16 amino acids. Trimming cost V 2 bases and J 2 bases; bases outside gene matches: 5. This chain's CDR3 is CASSQLAGDAQETQYF. DNA of the CDR3: TGCGCCAGCAGCCAACTAGCGGGGGATGCGCAAGAGACCCAGTACTTC.

The CDR3 DNA sequence: TGTGCCAGCAGCCCTTTCGGGGTTCTCTCTGGAAACACCATATATTTT. Translation gives CASSPFGVLSGNTIYF. V and J are TRBV13 and TRBJ1-3; D not certain. The V gene lost 5 bases and the J gene lost 0 bases, with 14 bases spanning the gap. This CDR3 contains 16 residues. Germline V gives CDR1 PRHDT, CDR2 FYEKMQ (reference sequence).

The J gene is TRBJ2-3, the V gene TRBV4-1; TRBD2 matches 8 bases. Trimming cost V 0 bases and J 5 bases; bases outside gene matches: 10. Germline V gives CDR1 MGHRA, CDR2 YSYEKL. The CDR3 is made up of 17 amino acids. The CDR3 sequence is CASSQDPTSGEGDTQYF. In DNA form, the CDR3 reads TGCGCCAGCAGCCAAGACCCCACTAGCGGAGAAGGAGATACGCAGTATTTT.

This clone has a single count. The chain uses TRBV9 and TRBJ2-1; TRBD2 aligns across 16 bases. The CDR3 sequence is 18 residues long. V lost 4 bases and J lost 6; bases outside the gene matches: 10. CDR1 and CDR2 from the germline V gene are SGDLS and YYNGEE. The CDR3, as DNA: TGTGCCAGCAGCACATACACGGGACTAGCGGGGGGGCTCAATGAGCAGTTCTTC. Translating it yields CASSTYTGLAGGLNEQFF.

The genes are TRBV6-6 and TRBJ2-7; possibly TRBD1 or TRBD2 for D (5 bases each). CDR3 length: 13 amino acids. Germline CDR1 MNHNY, CDR2 SVGAGI (reference sequence). The V and J ends lost 7 bases and 0 bases respectively, with 10 bases between them. The CDR3 sequence: CASNRDPSYEQYF. The CDR3 region has the DNA TGTGCCAGCAATCGGGACCCCTCCTACGAGCAGTACTTC.

This chain uses TRBV6-4 with TRBJ2-3; 10 nucleotides line up with TRBD2. The V and J ends lost 4 bases and 4 bases, in that order; junction bases with no gene match: 5. Germline V lookup: CDR1 MRHNA, CDR2 SNTAGT. The length of the CDR3 is 15 residues. CDR3 amino acids: CASSASGGASDTQYF. The CDR3 bases are TGTGCCAGCAGTGCAAGCGGGGGGGCCTCAGATACGCAGTATTTT.

The rearrangement joins TRBV2 to TRBJ1-2, with 9 bases that match TRBD1. V trimming: 10 bases; J trimming: 7 bases; junction bases outside the gene matches: 7. This CDR3 is 12 amino acids long. Looked up from germline, CDR1 is SNHLY and CDR2 is FYNNEI. In DNA, the CDR3 is TGTGCCACCCCCGGGACAGGGTTTGGCTACACCTTC. Encoded protein: CATPGTGFGYTF.

The CDR3 DNA follows: TGTGCCAGCGGCCCTTTCTTGGAACTTAACTATGGCTACACCTTC. Protein product: CASGPFLELNYGYTF. The chain links TRBV9 to TRBJ1-2; D is uncertain. The CDR3 is 15 residues long. V lost 7 bases and J lost 1, with 17 bases in between. Germline V lookup: CDR1 SGDLS, CDR2 YYNGEE. Drawing the rest from reference TRBV9 and TRBJ1-2, the complete variable domain is DSGVTQTPKHLITATGQRVTLRCSPRSGDLSVYWYQQSLDQGLQFLIQYYNGEERAKGNILERFSAQQFPDLHSELNLSSLELGDSALYFCASGPFLELNYGYTFGSGTRLTVV.

This rearrangement joins TRBV7-2 to TRBJ2-7; 10 bases fit TRBD1. V shed 5 bases, J shed 2 bases, and the junction held 3 bases outside the gene matches. CDR3 length equals 14 residues. Germline V lookup: CDR1 SGHTA, CDR2 FQGNSA. CDR3 coding DNA: TGTGCCAGCAGCCCCGGGACAGGGGCCTACGAGCAGTACTTC. It is translated as CASSPGTGAYEQYF.

The J gene is TRBJ1-2, the V gene TRBV6-4; a weak D match, TRBD1 (6 bases). Trimming took 6 bases from V and 7 from J, leaving 27 bases between them. The CDR3 length is 17 residues. Germline assignment: CDR1 MRHNA and CDR2 SNTAGT. The CDR3 sequence is CASSDRPPGTKEAGYTF. In DNA form, the CDR3 reads TGTGCCAGCAGCGACCGCCCCCCCGGGACAAAAGAGGCTGGCTACACCTTC.

CDR3 DNA sequence: TGTGCCAGCAGCTTATACACAGATACGCAGTATTTT. Protein sequence: CASSLYTDTQYF. The chain employs TRBV11-2 and TRBJ2-3, with D uncertain. Germline CDR1 SGHAT, CDR2 FQNNGV. Between the trimmed V and J ends, which lost 2 bases and 2 bases, there was a span of 2 bases. The CDR3 covers 12 residues.

The chain employs TRBV27 and TRBJ2-6, with D unclear. The germline V gene has CDR1 MNHEY and CDR2 SMNVEV (reference sequence). CDR3 length: 14 amino acids. V lost 3 bases and J lost 0, with 3 bases in between. In DNA, the CDR3 is TGTGCCAGCAGTTTTTTCTCTGGGGCCAACGTCCTGACTTTC. It is translated as CASSFFSGANVLTF.

J is TRBJ2-2 and V is TRBV11-2; D is unclear. The CDR3 runs 14 residues. CDR1 and CDR2 from the germline V gene are SGHAT and FQNNGV. The germline V and J ends were trimmed by 5 bases and 7 bases, with 14 bases remaining between them. In DNA, the CDR3 is TGTGCCAGCAGCCCCTTAGCAATCGGCGGGGAGCTGTTTTTT. Translation gives CASSPLAIGGELFF.

The CDR3 bases are TGTGCCACCCCGGACGGAAACTATGGCTACACCTTC. Protein product: CATPDGNYGYTF. The J gene is TRBJ1-2, the V gene TRBV19; D gene uncertain. The germline gives CDR1 LNHDA, CDR2 SQIVND (reference sequence). The V end was cut by 10 bases, the J end by 2 bases, with 11 bases between. The CDR3 runs 12 residues.

V gene TRBV30 combines with J gene TRBJ1-2; TRBD1 matches at 9 bases. CDR1 and CDR2 from the germline V gene are GTSNPN and SVGIG (reference sequence). The V and J ends lost 5 bases and 7 bases, in that order; junction bases with no gene match: 14. The CDR3 has 15 amino acids. The CDR3, as DNA: TGTGCCTGGGCCATCGACGGGACAGGGCATGCTGGCTACACCTTC. Translated, it gives CAWAIDGTGHAGYTF.

This clone was recorded once. This chain links TRBV6-5 with TRBJ1-2, with 8 bases fitting TRBD1. Germline values: CDR1 MNHEY, CDR2 SVGAGI. The CDR3 length is 14 residues. V was pared by 5 bases and J by 3 bases, with 5 bases of the junction left unmatched. CDR3: CASSGQGAYYGYTF. For the CDR3, the DNA is TGTGCCAGCAGTGGACAGGGCGCCTACTATGGCTACACCTTC.

The chain combines TRBV11-2 with TRBJ1-1, with D unclear. V was clipped by 1 base and J by 10 bases, with 4 bases between them. CDR1 is SGHAT and CDR2 is FQNNGV in the germline V gene. The CDR3 sequence is 10 residues long. This chain's CDR3 is CASSLVSAFF. CDR3 DNA: TGTGCCAGCAGCTTAGTATCAGCTTTCTTT.

The rearrangement joins TRBV27 to TRBJ1-6; D is unclear. With 5 bases removed from V and 8 bases from J, the gap between germline ends came to 16 bases. This CDR3 is built from 15 residues. Germline V gene data show CDR1 as MNHEY and CDR2 as SMNVEV (reference sequence). This CDR3 reads CASSPISHGDSPLHF. In DNA, the CDR3 is TGTGCCAGCAGTCCTATTTCCCACGGGGATTCACCCCTCCACTTT.

The genes are TRBV6-5 and TRBJ2-7; 8 bases match TRBD1. Germline V gives CDR1 MNHEY, CDR2 SVGAGI. This CDR3 contains 15 residues. The V segment lost 6 bases and the J segment 3 bases; nucleotides outside the gene matches: 10. In DNA, the CDR3 is TGTGCCAGCAGCAGGACAGGGAGTTTCCTCTACGAGCAGTACTTC. Translating gives CASSRTGSFLYEQYF.

This clone was seen just once. The chain employs TRBV11-2 and TRBJ2-3; tentative D call: TRBD1 (5 bases). Germline V gene lookup returns CDR1 SGHAT and CDR2 FQNNGV. Trimming took 1 base from V and 1 from J, leaving 15 bases between them. CDR3 length: 17 residues. CDR3 region: CASSLVFGGAGTDTQYF. In nucleotides, the CDR3 is TGTGCCAGCAGCTTAGTTTTTGGTGGGGCAGGCACAGATACGCAGTATTTT.

The chain's CDR3 is CASSLFPGNTGELFF. CDR3 bases: TGTGCCAGCAGCTTGTTTCCCGGGAACACCGGGGAGCTGTTTTTT. The chain uses TRBV5-5 and TRBJ2-2; D call uncertain. Germline-derived CDR1 and CDR2 are SGHKS and YYEKEE (reference sequence). The V end was cut by 1 base, the J end by 1 base, with 8 bases between. The CDR3 is made up of 15 amino acids.

The CDR3, as DNA: TGTGCCATCAGCGGGAGGATAAACGAGCAGTTCTTC. The encoded protein is CAISGRINEQFF. The genes are TRBV10-3 and TRBJ2-1, with 7 bases lining up with TRBD2. CDR3 length: 12 amino acids. Unmatched junction bases numbered 6, after V lost 6 bases and J lost 10 bases. The germline V gene has CDR1 ENHRY and CDR2 SYGVKD.

The gene calls are TRBV6-6 and TRBJ1-1; tentatively, D is TRBD1 (6 bases). The CDR3 extends over 13 amino acids. V dropped 8 bases and J dropped 6 bases, with 16 bases sitting between them. The germline V gene has CDR1 MNHNY and CDR2 SVGAGI (reference sequence). For the CDR3, the DNA is TGTGCCAGCCTTATTGAGAGGGGGTCTGAAGCTTTCTTT. It is translated as CASLIERGSEAFF.

Notes on this clone: In the same sample, other DNA sequences code for this CDR3. J is TRBJ2-7 and V is TRBV7-2, with D unclear. CDR1 and CDR2 (germline): SGHTA, FQGNSA. The ends were cut back, 0 bases at V and 2 bases at J, with 2 bases in the middle. This CDR3 comprises 12 residues. CDR3 DNA sequence: TGTGCCAGCAGCTTAGCTACCTACGAGCAGTACTTC. It encodes CASSLATYEQYF.

The chain couples TRBV5-5 to TRBJ2-3; no reliable D call. The CDR3 runs 14 residues. V was clipped by 1 base and J by 5 bases, with 11 bases between them. Germline V CDR1 and CDR2: SGHKS, YYEKEE (reference sequence). CDR3 in amino acids: CASSLRPAVDTQYF. The DNA for the CDR3 is TGTGCCAGCAGCTTGAGACCGGCGGTAGATACGCAGTATTTT.

Details on this clone: One end of the junction does not line up with germline, which may come from a read error. This chain links TRBV18 with TRBJ2-1, with TRBD1 as a possible D gene (5 bases). CDR3 length: 16 residues. CDR1 KGHSH and CDR2 LQKENI come from the germline V gene. Written as DNA, the CDR3 is TGTGCCAGCTCACCACCTTCACAGGCTAGTTACATTGAGCAGTTCTTC. The encoded protein is CASSPPSQASYIEQFF. The variable domain in full, completed from reference TRBV18 and TRBJ2-1, reads NAGVMQNPRHLVRRRGQEARLRCSPMKGHSHVYWYRQLPEEGLKFMVYLQKENIIDESGMPKERFSAEFPKEGPSILRIQQVVRGDSAAYFCASSPPSQASYIEQFFGPGTRLTVL.